The present TCR beta chain was sequenced within a study of human T cells and chemical hapten exposure. For the study at large: Diphenylcyclopropenone, dosed weekly to the scalp, was given to patients throughout the roughly 24-week study.

Study-wide findings and caveats: Sensitizing to DPC left TCRs with a frequency above 1 in 1000 unaltered.

Time point defined: patch test 3, about 24 weeks after DPC sensitization. As for treatment: therapeutic diphenylcyclopropenone sensitization with weekly scalp DPC. The donor pool consisted of alopecia patients aged 18 to 70 years, considered suitable for DPC. The authors extracted total RNA from unfractionated whole blood. As to this clonotype: What it binds is unknown.

Germline loops: CDR1 DFQATT, CDR2 SNEGSKA (reference sequence). The CDR3 has 13 residues. Trimming stripped 0 bases from V and 6 bases from J, with 11 bases between. TCRdb re-called the RACE reads through MiXCR, storing one row per CDR3 protein. In the table there are about 190,000 distinct CDR3 sequences, about 25% of which are singletons. This receptor was obtained from a woman aged 40 to 50 with alopecia areata. Some clones in this sample may be carry-over from other donors' samples. Here the sequenced sample was whole blood, taken in connection with sensitization to the hapten diphenylcyclopropenone (DPC). The genes are TRBV20-1 and TRBJ1-2, with D uncertain. This chain's CDR3 is CSARDSVGNGYTF. The CDR3 DNA sequence: TGCAGTGCTAGAGATAGCGTCGGGAATGGCTACACCTTC.